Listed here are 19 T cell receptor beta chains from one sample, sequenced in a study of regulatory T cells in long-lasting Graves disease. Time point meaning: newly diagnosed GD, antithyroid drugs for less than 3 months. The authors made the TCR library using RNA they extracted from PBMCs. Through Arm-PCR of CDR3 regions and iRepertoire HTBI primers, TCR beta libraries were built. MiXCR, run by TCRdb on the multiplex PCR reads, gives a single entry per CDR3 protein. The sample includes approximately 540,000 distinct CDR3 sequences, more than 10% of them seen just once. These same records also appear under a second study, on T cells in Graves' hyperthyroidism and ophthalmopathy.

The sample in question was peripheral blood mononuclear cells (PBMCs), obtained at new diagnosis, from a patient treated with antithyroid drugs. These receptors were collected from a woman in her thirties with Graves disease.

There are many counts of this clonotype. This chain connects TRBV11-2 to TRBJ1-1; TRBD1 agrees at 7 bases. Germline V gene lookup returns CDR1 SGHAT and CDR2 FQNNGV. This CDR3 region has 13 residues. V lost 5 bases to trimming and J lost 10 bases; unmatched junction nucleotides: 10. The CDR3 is CASSAQRGLIAFF. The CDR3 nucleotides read TGTGCCAGCAGCGCCCAAAGGGGGCTCATAGCTTTCTTT.

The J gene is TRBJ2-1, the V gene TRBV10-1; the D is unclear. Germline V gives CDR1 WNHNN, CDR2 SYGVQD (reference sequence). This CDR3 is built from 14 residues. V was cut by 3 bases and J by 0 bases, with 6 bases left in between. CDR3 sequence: CASSDSSSYNEQFF. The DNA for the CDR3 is TGCGCCAGCAGTGACTCCAGCTCCTACAATGAGCAGTTCTTC.

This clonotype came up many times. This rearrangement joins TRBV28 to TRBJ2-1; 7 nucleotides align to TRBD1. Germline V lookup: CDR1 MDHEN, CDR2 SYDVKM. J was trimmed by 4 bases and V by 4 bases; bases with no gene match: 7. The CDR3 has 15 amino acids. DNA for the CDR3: TGTGCCAGCAGTTCAACGCCGGGACAGTACAATGAGCAGTTCTTC. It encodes CASSSTPGQYNEQFF.

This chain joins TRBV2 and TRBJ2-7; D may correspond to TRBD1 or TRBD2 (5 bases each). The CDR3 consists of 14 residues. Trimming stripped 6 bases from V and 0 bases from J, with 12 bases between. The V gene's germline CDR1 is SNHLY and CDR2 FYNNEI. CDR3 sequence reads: CASRARGSSYEQYF. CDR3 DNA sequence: TGTGCCAGCAGGGCCCGGGGCAGCTCCTACGAGCAGTACTTC. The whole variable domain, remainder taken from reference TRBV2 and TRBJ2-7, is EPEVTQTPSHQVTQMGQEVILRCVPISNHLYFYWYRQILGQKVEFLVSFYNNEISEKSEIFDDQFSVERPDGSNFTLKIRSTKLEDSAMYFCASRARGSSYEQYFGPGTRLTVT.

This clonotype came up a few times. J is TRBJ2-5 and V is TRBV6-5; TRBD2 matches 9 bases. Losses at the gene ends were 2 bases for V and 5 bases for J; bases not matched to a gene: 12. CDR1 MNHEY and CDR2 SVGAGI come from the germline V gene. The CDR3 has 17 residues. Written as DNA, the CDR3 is TGTGCCAGCAGTTACCGTCCACTAGCGGGTTTGTGGGAGACCCAGTACTTC. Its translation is CASSYRPLAGLWETQYF.

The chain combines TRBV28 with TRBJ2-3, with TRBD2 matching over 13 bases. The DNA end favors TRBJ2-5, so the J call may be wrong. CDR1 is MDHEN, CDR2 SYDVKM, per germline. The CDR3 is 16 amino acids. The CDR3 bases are TGTGCCAGTGGACTAGCGGGAGTCGGGCCCACGGAGACCCAGTACTTC. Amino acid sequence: CASGLAGVGPTETQYF.

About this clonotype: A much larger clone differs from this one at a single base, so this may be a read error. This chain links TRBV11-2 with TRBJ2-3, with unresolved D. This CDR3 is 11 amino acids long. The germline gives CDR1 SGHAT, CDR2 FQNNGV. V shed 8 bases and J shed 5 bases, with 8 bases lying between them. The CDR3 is CASVRGDTQYF. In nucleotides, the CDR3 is TGTGCCAGCGTACGCGGAGATACGCAGTATTTT.

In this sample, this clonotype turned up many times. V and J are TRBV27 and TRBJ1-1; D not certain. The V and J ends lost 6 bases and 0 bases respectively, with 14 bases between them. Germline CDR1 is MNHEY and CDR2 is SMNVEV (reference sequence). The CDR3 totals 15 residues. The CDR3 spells CASSSLTEMNTEAFF. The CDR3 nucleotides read TGTGCCAGCAGCTCCCTTACAGAGATGAACACTGAAGCTTTCTTT.

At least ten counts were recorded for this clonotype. The CDR3 nucleotides read TGTGCCAGCAGTTTTGGGACAGGGCTGGGCACCGGGGAGCTGTTTTTT. Protein product: CASSFGTGLGTGELFF. The rearrangement links TRBV12-3 or TRBV12-4 to TRBJ2-2, with 9 bases that match TRBD1. This CDR3 spans 16 amino acids. V lost 3 bases to trimming and J lost 4 bases; unmatched junction nucleotides: 6.

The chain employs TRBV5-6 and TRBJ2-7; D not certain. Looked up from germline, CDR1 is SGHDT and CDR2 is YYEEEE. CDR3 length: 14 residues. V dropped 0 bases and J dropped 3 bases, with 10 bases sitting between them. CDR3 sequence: CASSLGHSYYEQYF. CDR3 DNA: TGTGCCAGCAGCTTGGGACACTCCTACTACGAGCAGTACTTC.

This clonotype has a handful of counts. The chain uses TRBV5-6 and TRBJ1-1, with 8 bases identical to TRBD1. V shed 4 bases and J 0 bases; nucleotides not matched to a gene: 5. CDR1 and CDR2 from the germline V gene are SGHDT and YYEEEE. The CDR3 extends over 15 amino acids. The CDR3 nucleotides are TGTGCCAGCAGCGGACAGGGCGGGTTGAACACTGAAGCTTTCTTT. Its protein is CASSGQGGLNTEAFF.

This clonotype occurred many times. CDR3 nucleotide sequence: TGTGCCAGCAGCCTGATGAGGCGGGGGGGAGGCACTGAAGCTTTCTTT. Protein: CASSLMRRGGGTEAFF. J is TRBJ1-1 and V is TRBV7-2, with D possibly being TRBD1 (5 bases). The germline CDR1 and CDR2 sequences are SGHTA and FQGNSA. Trimming removed 5 bases at V and 4 bases at J, with 20 bases between. This CDR3 has 16 amino acids.

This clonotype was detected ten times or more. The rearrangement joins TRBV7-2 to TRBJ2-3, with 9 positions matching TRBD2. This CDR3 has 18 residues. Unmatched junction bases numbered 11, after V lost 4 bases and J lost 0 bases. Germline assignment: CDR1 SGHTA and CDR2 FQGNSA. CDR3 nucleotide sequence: TGTGCCAGCAGCTCTACAGCGGGAGGTGGAGGTAGCACAGATACGCAGTATTTT. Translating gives CASSSTAGGGGSTDTQYF.

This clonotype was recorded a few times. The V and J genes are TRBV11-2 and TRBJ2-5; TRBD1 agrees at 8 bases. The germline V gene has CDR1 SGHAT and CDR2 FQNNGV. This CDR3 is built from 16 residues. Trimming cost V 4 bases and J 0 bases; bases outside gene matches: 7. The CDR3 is CASSSADRDHQETQYF. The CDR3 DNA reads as TGTGCCAGCAGCTCAGCGGACAGGGACCACCAAGAGACCCAGTACTTC.

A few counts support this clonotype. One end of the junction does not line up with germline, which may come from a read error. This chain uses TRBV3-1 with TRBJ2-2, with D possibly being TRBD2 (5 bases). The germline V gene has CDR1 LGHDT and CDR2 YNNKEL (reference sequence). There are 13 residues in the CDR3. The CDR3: CASSHWGSGELLF. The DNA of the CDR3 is TGTGCCAGCAGCCATTGGGGTTCCGGGGAGCTGCTTTTT.

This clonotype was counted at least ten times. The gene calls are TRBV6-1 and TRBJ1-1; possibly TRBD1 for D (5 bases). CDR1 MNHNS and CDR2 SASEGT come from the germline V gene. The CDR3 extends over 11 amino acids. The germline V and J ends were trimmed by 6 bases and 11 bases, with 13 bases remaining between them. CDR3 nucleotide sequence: TGTGCCAGCAGCTCAGGGTCGGGGGCTTTCTTT. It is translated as CASSSGSGAFF.

In DNA form, the CDR3 reads TGCGCCAGCAGCCCCCGTCAGGTCCCTCGGGGCACTGAAGCTTTCTTT. Protein: CASSPRQVPRGTEAFF. The rearrangement uses TRBV4-1 and TRBJ1-1; D is uncertain. Trimming took off 4 bases at V and 4 bases at J, with 19 bases between the two ends. This CDR3 has 16 amino acids. CDR1 and CDR2 from the germline V gene are MGHRA and YSYEKL.

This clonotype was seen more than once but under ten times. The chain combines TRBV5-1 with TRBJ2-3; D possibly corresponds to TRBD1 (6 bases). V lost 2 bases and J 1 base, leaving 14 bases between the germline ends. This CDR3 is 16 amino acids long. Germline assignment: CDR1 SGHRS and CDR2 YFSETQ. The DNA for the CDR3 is TGCGCCAGCAGCTTTCAGGCAGGGGCCCGCACAGATACGCAGTATTTT. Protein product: CASSFQAGARTDTQYF.

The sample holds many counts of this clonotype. CDR3 in DNA: TGTGCCAGCAGTCCGCGGACGGAATCCTACGAGCAGTACTTC. Its translation: CASSPRTESYEQYF. The chain joins TRBV27 to TRBJ2-7; D unclear. CDR3 length: 14 amino acids. Trimming shortened V by 5 bases and J by 1 base, and 12 bases separated the two germline ends. Germline V gene sequence: CDR1 MNHEY, CDR2 SMNVEV (reference sequence).